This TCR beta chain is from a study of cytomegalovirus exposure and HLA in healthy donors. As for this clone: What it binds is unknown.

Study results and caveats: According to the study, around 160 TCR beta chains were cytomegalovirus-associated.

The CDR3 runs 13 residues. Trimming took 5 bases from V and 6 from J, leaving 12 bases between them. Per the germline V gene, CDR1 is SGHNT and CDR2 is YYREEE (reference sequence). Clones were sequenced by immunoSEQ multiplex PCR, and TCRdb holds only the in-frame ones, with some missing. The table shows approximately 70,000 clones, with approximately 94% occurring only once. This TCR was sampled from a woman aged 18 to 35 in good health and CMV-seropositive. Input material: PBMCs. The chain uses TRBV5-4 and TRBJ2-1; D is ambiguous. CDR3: CASSSRLSNEQFF. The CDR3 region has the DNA TGTGCCAGCAGTTCTCGTCTGTCCAATGAGCAGTTCTTC.